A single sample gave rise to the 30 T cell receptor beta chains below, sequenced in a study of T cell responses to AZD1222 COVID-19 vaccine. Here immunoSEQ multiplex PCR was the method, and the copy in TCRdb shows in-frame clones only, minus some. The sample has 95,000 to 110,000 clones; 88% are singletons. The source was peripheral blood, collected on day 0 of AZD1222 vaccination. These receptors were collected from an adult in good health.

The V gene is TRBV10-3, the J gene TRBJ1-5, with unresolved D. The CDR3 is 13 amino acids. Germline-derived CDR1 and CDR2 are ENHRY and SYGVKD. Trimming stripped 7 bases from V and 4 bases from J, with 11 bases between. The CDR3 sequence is CAITRDPNQPQHF. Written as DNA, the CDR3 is TGTGCCATCACCCGGGATCCAAATCAGCCCCAGCATTTT.

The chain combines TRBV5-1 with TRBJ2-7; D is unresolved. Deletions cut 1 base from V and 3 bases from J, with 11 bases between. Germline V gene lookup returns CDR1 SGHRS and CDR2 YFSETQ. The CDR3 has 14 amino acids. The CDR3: CASSLTEKGYEQYF. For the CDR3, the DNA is TGCGCCAGCAGCTTGACGGAAAAGGGCTACGAGCAGTACTTC.

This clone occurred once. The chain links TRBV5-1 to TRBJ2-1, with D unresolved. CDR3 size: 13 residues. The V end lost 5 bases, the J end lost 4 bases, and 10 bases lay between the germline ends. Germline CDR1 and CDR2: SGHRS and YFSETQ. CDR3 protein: CASRSSSYNEQFF. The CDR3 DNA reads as TGCGCCAGCAGGTCCAGCAGTTACAATGAGCAGTTCTTC.

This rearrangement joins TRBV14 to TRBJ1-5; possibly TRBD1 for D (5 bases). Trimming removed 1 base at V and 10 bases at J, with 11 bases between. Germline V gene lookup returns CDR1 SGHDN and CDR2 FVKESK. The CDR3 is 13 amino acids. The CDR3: CASSQGGGRPQHF. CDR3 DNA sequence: TGTGCCAGCAGCCAAGGGGGGGGTCGTCCCCAGCATTTT.

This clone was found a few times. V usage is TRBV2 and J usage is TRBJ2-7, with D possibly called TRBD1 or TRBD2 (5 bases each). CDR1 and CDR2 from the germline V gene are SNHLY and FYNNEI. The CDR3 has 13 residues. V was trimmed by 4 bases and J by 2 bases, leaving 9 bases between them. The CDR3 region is CASSVGETYEQYF. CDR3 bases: TGTGCCAGCAGTGTGGGGGAAACCTACGAGCAGTACTTC.

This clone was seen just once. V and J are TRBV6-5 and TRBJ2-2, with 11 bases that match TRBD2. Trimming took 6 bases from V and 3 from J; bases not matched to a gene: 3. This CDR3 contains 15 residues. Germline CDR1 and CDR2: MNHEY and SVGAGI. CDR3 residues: CASSLAGGYTGELFF. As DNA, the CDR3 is TGTGCCAGCAGCCTAGCGGGAGGTTACACCGGGGAGCTGTTTTTT.

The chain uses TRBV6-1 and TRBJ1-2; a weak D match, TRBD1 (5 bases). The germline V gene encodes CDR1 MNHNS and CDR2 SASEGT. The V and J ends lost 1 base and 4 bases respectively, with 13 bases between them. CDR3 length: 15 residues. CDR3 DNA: TGTGCCAGCAGTGAAGGCCCAATTGGGGGCTATGGCTACACCTTC. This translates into CASSEGPIGGYGYTF.

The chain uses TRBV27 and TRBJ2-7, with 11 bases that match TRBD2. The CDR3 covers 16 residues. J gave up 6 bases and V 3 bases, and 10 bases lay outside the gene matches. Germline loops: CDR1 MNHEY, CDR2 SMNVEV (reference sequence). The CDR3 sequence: CASSFHGLAGRREQYF. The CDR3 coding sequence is TGTGCCAGCAGTTTCCACGGACTAGCGGGTCGCCGCGAGCAGTACTTC.

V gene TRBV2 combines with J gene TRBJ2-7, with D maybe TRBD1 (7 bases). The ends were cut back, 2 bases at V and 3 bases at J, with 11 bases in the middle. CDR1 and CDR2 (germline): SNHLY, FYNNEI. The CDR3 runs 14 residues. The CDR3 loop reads CASSESQGGYEQYF. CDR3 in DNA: TGTGCCAGCAGTGAAAGTCAGGGGGGCTACGAGCAGTACTTC.

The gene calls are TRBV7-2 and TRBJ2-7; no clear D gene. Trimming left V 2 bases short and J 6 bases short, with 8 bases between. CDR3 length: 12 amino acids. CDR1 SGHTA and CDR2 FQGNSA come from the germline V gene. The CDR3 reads CASSLFVGEQYF. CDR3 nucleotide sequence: TGTGCCAGCAGCTTATTTGTGGGCGAGCAGTACTTC.

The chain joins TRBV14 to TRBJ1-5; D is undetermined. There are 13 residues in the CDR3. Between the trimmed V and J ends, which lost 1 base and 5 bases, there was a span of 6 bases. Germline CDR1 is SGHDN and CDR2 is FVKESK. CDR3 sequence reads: CASSQGLYQPQHF. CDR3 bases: TGTGCCAGCAGCCAAGGGTTATATCAGCCCCAGCATTTT.

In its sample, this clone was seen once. CDR3 coding DNA: TGTGCCAGCAGTCACCCGATGGGGGGGCAAGGCACAGATACGCAGTATTTT. It yields the protein CASSHPMGGQGTDTQYF. The J gene is TRBJ2-3, the V gene TRBV28, with D perhaps matching TRBD2 (7 bases). The germline V gene has CDR1 MDHEN and CDR2 SYDVKM. The CDR3 totals 17 residues. V was trimmed by 5 bases and J by 1 base, leaving 19 bases between them.

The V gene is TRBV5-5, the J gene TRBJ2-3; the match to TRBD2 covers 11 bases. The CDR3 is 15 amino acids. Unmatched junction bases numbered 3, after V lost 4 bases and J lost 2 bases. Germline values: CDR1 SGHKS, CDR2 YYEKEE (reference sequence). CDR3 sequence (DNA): TGTGCCAGCAGCGCGGGACTAGCGGCCACAGATACGCAGTATTTT. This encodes CASSAGLAATDTQYF.

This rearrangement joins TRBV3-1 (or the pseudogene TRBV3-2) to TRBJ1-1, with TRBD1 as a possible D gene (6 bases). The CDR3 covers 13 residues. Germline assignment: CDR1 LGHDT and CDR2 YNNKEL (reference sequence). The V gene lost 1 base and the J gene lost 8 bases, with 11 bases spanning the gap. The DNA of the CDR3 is TGTGCCAGCAGCCAAGGTTCCGGGACAGAAGCTTTCTTT. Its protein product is CASSQGSGTEAFF.

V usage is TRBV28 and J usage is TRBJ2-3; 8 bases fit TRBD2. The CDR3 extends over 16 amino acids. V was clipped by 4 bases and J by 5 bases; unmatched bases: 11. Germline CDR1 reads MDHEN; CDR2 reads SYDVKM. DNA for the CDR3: TGTGCCAGCAGTTCCTACAGCGGGAGACTGTTAGATACGCAGTATTTT. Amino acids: CASSSYSGRLLDTQYF.

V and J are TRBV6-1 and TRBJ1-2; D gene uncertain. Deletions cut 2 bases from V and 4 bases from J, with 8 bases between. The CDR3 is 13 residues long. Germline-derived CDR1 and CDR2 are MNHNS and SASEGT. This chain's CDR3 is CASSENSIYGYTF. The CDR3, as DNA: TGTGCCAGCAGTGAAAACTCCATCTATGGCTACACCTTC.

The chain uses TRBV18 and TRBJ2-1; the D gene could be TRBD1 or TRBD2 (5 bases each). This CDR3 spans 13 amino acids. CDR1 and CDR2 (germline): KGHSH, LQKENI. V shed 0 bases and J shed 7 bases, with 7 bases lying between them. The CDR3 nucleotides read TGTGCCAGCTCACCACCAGGGACGAATGAGCAGTTCTTC. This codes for CASSPPGTNEQFF.

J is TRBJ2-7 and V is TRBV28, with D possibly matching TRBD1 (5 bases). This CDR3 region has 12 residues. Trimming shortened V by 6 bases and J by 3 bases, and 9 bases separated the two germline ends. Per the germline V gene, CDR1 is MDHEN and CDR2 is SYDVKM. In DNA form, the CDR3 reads TGTGCCAGCAGACAAACAGGCTACGAGCAGTACTTC. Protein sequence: CASRQTGYEQYF.

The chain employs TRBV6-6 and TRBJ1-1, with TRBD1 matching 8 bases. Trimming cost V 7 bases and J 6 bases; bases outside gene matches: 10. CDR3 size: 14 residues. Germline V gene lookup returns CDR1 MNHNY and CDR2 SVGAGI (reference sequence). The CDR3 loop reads CASTQRQGIAEAFF. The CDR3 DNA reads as TGTGCCAGCACTCAACGACAGGGGATCGCTGAAGCTTTCTTT.

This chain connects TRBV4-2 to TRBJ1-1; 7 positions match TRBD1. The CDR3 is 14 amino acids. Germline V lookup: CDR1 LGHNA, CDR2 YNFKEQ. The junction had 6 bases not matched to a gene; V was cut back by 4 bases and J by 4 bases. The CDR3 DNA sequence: TGTGCCAGCAGCCCGGGACAGAGCTCCACTGAAGCTTTCTTT. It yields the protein CASSPGQSSTEAFF.

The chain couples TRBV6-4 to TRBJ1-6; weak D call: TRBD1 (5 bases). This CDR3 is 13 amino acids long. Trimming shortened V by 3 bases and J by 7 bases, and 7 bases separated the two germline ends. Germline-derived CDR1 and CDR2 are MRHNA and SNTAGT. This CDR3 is CASSETANSPLHF. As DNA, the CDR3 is TGTGCCAGCAGTGAGACAGCAAATTCACCCCTCCACTTT.

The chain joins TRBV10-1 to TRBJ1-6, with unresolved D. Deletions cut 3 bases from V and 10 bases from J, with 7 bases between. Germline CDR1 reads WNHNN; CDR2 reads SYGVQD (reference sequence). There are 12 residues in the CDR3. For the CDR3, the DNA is TGCGCCAGCAGTGAACGTAGATCACCCCTCCACTTT. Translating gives CASSERRSPLHF.

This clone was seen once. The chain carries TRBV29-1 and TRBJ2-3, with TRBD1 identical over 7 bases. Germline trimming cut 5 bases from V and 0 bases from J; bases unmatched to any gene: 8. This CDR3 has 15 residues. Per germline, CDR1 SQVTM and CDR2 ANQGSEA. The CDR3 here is CSVPEGGGSTDTQYF. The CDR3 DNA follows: TGCAGCGTTCCTGAAGGGGGCGGAAGCACAGATACGCAGTATTTT.

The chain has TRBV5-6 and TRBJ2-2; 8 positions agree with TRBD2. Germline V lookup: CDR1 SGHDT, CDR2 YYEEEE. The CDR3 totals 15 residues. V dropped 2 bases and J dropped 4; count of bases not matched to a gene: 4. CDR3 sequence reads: CASSLPRGATGELFF. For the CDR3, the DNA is TGTGCCAGCAGCTTACCGCGGGGGGCCACCGGGGAGCTGTTTTTT.

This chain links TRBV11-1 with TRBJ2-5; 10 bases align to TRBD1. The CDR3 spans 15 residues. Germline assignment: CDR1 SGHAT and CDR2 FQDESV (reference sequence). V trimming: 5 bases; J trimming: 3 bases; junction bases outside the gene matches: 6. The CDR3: CASSDLDRGKETQYF. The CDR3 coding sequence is TGTGCCAGCAGCGACCTGGACAGGGGGAAAGAGACCCAGTACTTC.

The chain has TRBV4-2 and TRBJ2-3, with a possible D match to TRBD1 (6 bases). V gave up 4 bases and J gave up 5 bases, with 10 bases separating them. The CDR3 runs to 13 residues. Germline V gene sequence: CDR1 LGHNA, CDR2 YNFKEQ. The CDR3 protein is CASSLLGGDTQYF. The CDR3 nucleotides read TGTGCCAGCAGCCTGTTAGGGGGAGATACGCAGTATTTT.

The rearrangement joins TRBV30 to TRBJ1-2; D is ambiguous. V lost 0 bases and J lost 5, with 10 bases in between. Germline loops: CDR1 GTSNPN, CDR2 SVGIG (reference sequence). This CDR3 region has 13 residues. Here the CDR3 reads CAWSVDGQYGYTF. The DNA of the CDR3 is TGTGCCTGGAGTGTAGACGGGCAATATGGCTACACCTTC.

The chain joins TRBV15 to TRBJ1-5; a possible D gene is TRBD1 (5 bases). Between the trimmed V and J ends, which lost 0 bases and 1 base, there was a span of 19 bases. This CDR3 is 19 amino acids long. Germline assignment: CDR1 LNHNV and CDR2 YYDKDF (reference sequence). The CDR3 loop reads CATSRDLKTGGVSNQPQHF. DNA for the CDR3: TGTGCCACCAGCAGAGATCTCAAAACAGGCGGGGTGAGCAATCAGCCCCAGCATTTT.

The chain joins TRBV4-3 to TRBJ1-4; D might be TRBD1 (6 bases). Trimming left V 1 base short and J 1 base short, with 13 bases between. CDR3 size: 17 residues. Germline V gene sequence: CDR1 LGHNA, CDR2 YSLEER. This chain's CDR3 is CASSQGDGGQTNEKLFF. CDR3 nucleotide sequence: TGCGCCAGCAGCCAAGGAGACGGGGGACAAACTAATGAAAAACTGTTTTTT.

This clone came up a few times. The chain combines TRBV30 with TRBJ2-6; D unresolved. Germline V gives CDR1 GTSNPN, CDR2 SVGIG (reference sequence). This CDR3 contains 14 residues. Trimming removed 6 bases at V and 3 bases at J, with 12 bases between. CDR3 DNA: TGTGCCTGCTATACCTCTGGTGGGGCCAACGTCCTGACTTTC. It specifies CACYTSGGANVLTF.